A single sample is the source of the 11 T cell receptor beta chains below, sequenced in a study of technical replicates of blood from a few donors. Profiling relied on immunoSEQ multiplex PCR, and the TCRdb table lists in-frame clones only, not all of them. This table holds 72,000 or so clones, 85% to 95% found once. The sample consisted of T cells isolated from PBMCs. These receptors all stem from a human donor in good health.

This chain connects TRBV6-6 to TRBJ2-3; tentatively, D is TRBD2 (5 bases). V was trimmed by 2 bases and J by 11 bases, leaving 14 bases between them. Germline V gene sequence: CDR1 MNHNY, CDR2 SVGAGI (reference sequence). The CDR3 is 13 residues long. As DNA, the CDR3 is TGTGCCAGCAGTTACGGCGGGTCCTCGGGGCAGTATTTT. This sequence encodes CASSYGGSSGQYF.

This clone has just one count. The chain has TRBV27 and TRBJ1-2; D gene uncertain. Trimming pared 3 bases from V and 2 bases from J, leaving 10 bases between. The CDR3 covers 14 residues. Germline lookup yields CDR1 MNHEY and CDR2 SMNVEV (reference sequence). Here the CDR3 DNA reads TGTGCCAGCAGTTTGTCGCCCAGGAACTATGGCTACACCTTC. Encoded protein: CASSLSPRNYGYTF.

The chain employs TRBV19 and TRBJ1-2; the match to TRBD1 covers 7 bases. This CDR3 has 14 amino acids. Trimming removed 4 bases from V and 3 bases from J; junction bases left unmatched: 5. Germline CDR1 and CDR2: LNHDA and SQIVND (reference sequence). Here the CDR3 reads CASSTTGDYYGYTF. DNA for the CDR3: TGTGCCAGTAGTACCACAGGGGACTACTATGGCTACACCTTC.

The V gene is TRBV15, the J gene TRBJ1-2, with D possibly being TRBD1 (5 bases). CDR3 size: 14 residues. The V end was cut by 3 bases, the J end by 1 base, with 9 bases between. Germline V CDR1 and CDR2: LNHNV, YYDKDF (reference sequence). The CDR3 coding sequence is TGTGCCACCAGCAGTGGACACCTTAACTATGGCTACACCTTC. Its translation is CATSSGHLNYGYTF.

This chain uses TRBV30 with TRBJ2-7; weak D call: TRBD1 (6 bases). Germline loops: CDR1 GTSNPN, CDR2 SVGIG (reference sequence). This CDR3 is 13 amino acids long. The CDR3 is CAYGQSDIYEQYF. The CDR3 DNA is TGTGCTTACGGACAGTCCGACATCTACGAGCAGTACTTC. The full variable domain, completed using reference TRBV30 and TRBJ2-7, is SQTIHQWPATLVQPVGSPLSLECTVEGTSNPNLYWYRQAAGRGLQLLFYSVGIGQISSEVPQNLSASRPQDRQFILSSKKLLLSDSGFYLCAYGQSDIYEQYFGPGTRLTVT.

The chain is built from TRBV19 and TRBJ1-1, with D hard to call. V was pared by 7 bases and J by 5 bases, with 11 bases between. CDR3 length: 12 residues. The germline CDR1 and CDR2 sequences are LNHDA and SQIVND (reference sequence). CDR3 nucleotides: TGTGCCAGTATCCATGGAGGGACTGAAGCTTTCTTT. It translates to CASIHGGTEAFF.

As DNA, the CDR3 is TGTGCCAGCAGCTTAGGACCGGGACAGGAAGACAATGAGCAGTTCTTC. Its protein product is CASSLGPGQEDNEQFF. The rearrangement uses TRBV7-9 and TRBJ2-1, with TRBD1 identical over 8 bases. Germline V gene data show CDR1 as SEHNR and CDR2 as FQNEAQ (reference sequence). V gave up 1 base and J gave up 5 bases; unmatched junction bases: 7. The CDR3 extends over 16 amino acids.

The J gene is TRBJ1-5, the V gene TRBV19; possibly TRBD1 for D (6 bases). The CDR3 spans 13 residues. From germline, CDR1 is LNHDA and CDR2 SQIVND (reference sequence). V lost 8 bases and J 5 bases, leaving 13 bases between the germline ends. CDR3 loop: CASAGTSDQPQHF. CDR3 bases: TGTGCCAGTGCCGGGACATCGGATCAGCCCCAGCATTTT.

V is TRBV13 and J is TRBJ2-7; 9 bases match TRBD1. Germline V gene lookup returns CDR1 PRHDT and CDR2 FYEKMQ (reference sequence). The CDR3 is made up of 17 amino acids. V gave up 2 bases and J gave up 1 base; unmatched junction bases: 9. CDR3 sequence (DNA): TGTGCCAGCAGCTTATACCCATCCGGGACAGGGTCCTACGAGCAGTACTTC. This codes for CASSLYPSGTGSYEQYF. The complete variable domain, with remaining parts taken from reference TRBV13 and TRBJ2-7, reads AAGVIQSPRHLIKEKRETATLKCYPIPRHDTVYWYQQGPGQDPQFLISFYEKMQSDKGSIPDRFSAQQFSDYHSELNMSSLELGDSALYFCASSLYPSGTGSYEQYFGPGTRLTVT.

The J gene is TRBJ1-1, the V gene TRBV7-8; a possible D gene is TRBD1 (6 bases). CDR3 length: 14 residues. V was cut by 2 bases and J by 1 base, with 8 bases left in between. In germline, CDR1 is SGHVS, CDR2 FQNEAQ. The CDR3 sequence is CASSLTGSNTEAFF. DNA for the CDR3: TGTGCCAGCAGCTTAACAGGGTCGAACACTGAAGCTTTCTTT. Full variable domain (rest looked up from reference TRBV7-8 and TRBJ1-1): GAGVSQSPRYKVAKRGQDVALRCDPISGHVSLFWYQQALGQGPEFLTYFQNEAQLDKSGLPSDRFFAERPEGSVSTLKIQRTQQEDSAVYLCASSLTGSNTEAFFGQGTRLTVV.

This chain joins TRBV10-1 and TRBJ1-1; TRBD1 might be the D (6 bases). The V end lost 2 bases, the J end lost 1 base, and 17 bases lay between the germline ends. The germline V gene encodes CDR1 WNHNN and CDR2 SYGVQD (reference sequence). CDR3 length: 17 residues. The CDR3 loop reads CASSERFQGSPNTEAFF. The DNA for the CDR3 is TGCGCCAGCAGTGAGAGGTTTCAGGGGAGTCCGAACACTGAAGCTTTCTTT.